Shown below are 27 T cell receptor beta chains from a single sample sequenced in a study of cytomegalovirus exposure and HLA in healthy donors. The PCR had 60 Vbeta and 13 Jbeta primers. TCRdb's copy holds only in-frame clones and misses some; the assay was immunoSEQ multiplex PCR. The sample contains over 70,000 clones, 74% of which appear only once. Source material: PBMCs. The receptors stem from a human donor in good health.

CDR3: CASSLIGGQPQHF. In DNA form, the CDR3 reads TGTGCCAGCAGCTTAATAGGGGGACAGCCCCAGCATTTT. This rearrangement joins TRBV7-9 to TRBJ1-5; D might be TRBD1 (6 bases). Germline V gene sequence: CDR1 SEHNR, CDR2 FQNEAQ (reference sequence). Between the trimmed V and J ends, which lost 2 bases and 7 bases, there was a span of 9 bases. This CDR3 is built from 13 residues.

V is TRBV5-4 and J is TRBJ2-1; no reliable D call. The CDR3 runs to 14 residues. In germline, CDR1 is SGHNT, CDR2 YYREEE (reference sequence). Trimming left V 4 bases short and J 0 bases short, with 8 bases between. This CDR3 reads CASSLTSSYNEQFF. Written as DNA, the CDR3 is TGTGCCAGCAGCCTTACGAGCTCCTACAATGAGCAGTTCTTC. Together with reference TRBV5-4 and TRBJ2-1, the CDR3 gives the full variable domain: ETGVTQSPTHLIKTRGQQVTLRCSSQSGHNTVSWYQQALGQGPQFIFQYYREEENGRGNFPPRFSGLQFPNYSSELNVNALELDDSALYLCASSLTSSYNEQFFGPGTRLTVL.

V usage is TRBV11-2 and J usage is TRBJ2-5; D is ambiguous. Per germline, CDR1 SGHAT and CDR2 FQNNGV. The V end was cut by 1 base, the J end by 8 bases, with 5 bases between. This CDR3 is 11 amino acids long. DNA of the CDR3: TGTGCCAGCAGCTTAGGTCTTACCCAGTACTTC. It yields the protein CASSLGLTQYF.

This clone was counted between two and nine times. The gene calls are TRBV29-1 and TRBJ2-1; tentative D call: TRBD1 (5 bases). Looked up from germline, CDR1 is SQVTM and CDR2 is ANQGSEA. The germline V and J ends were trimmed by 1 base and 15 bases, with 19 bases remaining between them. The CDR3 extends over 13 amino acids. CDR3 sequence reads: CSVEGGAKGHPFF. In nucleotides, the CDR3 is TGCAGCGTTGAAGGTGGGGCCAAGGGGCATCCGTTCTTC.

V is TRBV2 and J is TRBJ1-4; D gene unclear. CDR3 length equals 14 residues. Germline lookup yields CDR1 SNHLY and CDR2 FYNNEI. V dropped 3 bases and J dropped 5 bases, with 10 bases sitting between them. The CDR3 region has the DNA TGTGCCAGCAGTGACGCGGCAGAAAATGAAAAACTGTTTTTT. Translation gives CASSDAAENEKLFF.

The CDR3 DNA reads TGCGCCAGCAGCCAAGACAGGGGGCACAACATTCAGTACTTC. Its translation: CASSQDRGHNIQYF. The chain recombines TRBV4-1 with TRBJ2-4, with TRBD1 matching over 8 bases. Trimming took 0 bases from V and 7 from J; bases not matched to a gene: 2. This CDR3 is built from 14 residues. CDR1 MGHRA and CDR2 YSYEKL come from the germline V gene.

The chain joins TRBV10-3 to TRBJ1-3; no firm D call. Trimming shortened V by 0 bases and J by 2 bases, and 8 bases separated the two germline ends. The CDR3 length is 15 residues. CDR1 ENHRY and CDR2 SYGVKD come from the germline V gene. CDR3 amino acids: CAISESMPAGNTIYF. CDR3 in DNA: TGTGCCATCAGTGAGTCGATGCCAGCTGGAAACACCATATATTTT.

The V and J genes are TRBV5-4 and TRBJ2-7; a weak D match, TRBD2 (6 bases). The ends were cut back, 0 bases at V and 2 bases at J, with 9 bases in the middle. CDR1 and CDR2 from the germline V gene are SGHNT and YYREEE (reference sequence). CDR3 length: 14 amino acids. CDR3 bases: TGTGCCAGCAGCTTGGGGGGGGTAACCTACGAGCAGTACTTC. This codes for CASSLGGVTYEQYF.

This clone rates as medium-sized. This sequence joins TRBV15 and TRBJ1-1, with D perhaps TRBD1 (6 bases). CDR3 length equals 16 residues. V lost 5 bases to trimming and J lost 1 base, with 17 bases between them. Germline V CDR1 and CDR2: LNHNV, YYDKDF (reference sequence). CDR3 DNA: TGTGCCACCAGCCCAAGATCGACAGGCCGGAACACTGAAGCTTTCTTT. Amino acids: CATSPRSTGRNTEAFF.

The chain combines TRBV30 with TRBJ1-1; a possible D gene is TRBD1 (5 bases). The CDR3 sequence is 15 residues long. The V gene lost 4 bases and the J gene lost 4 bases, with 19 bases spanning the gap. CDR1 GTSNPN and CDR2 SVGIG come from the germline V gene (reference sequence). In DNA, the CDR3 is TGTGCCTGGACCCCAAACCGGGGGTGGGCCACTGAAGCTTTCTTT. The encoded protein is CAWTPNRGWATEAFF.

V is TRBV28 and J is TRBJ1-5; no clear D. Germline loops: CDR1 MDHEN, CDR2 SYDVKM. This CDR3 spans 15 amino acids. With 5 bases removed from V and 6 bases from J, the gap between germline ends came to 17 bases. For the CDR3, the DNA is TGTGCCAGCAGTGGAAGGACTAGGGTTTTTCAGCCCCAGCATTTT. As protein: CASSGRTRVFQPQHF.

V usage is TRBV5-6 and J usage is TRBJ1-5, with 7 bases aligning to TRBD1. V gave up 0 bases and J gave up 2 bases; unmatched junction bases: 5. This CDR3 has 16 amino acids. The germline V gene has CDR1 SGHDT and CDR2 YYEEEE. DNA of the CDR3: TGTGCCAGCAGCTTGGTAGGGGGCGAAGGCAATCAGCCCCAGCATTTT. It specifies CASSLVGGEGNQPQHF.

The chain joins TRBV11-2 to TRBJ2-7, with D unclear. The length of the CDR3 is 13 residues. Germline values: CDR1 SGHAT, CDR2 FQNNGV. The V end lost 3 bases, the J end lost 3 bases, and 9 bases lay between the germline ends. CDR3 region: CASSFLTGYEQYF. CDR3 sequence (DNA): TGTGCCAGCAGCTTCTTGACTGGCTACGAGCAGTACTTC.

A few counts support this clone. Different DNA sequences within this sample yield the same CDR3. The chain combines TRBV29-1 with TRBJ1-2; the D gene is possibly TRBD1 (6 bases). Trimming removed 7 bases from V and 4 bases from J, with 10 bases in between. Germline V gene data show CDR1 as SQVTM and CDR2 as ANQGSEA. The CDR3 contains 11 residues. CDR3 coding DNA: TGCAGCGCTGGGACAAGCTATGGCTACACCTTC. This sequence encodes CSAGTSYGYTF.

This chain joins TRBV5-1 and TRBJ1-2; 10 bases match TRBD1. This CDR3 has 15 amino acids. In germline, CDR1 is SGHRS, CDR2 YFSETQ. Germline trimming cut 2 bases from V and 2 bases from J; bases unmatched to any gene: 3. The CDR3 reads CASSFRTGGNYGYTF. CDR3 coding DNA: TGCGCCAGCAGCTTCCGGACAGGGGGAAACTATGGCTACACCTTC.

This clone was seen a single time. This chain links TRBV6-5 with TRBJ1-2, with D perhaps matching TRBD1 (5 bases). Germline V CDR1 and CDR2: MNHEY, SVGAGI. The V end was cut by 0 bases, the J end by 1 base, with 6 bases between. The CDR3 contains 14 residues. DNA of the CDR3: TGTGCCAGCAGTTACTCGGGGCATAACTATGGCTACACCTTC. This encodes CASSYSGHNYGYTF.

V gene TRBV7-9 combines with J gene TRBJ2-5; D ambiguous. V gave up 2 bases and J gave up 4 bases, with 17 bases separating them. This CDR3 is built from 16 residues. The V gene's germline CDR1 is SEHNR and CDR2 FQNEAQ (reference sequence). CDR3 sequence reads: CASSLQASSQAETQYF. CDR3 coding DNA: TGTGCCAGCAGCTTACAGGCTTCTTCTCAGGCAGAGACCCAGTACTTC.

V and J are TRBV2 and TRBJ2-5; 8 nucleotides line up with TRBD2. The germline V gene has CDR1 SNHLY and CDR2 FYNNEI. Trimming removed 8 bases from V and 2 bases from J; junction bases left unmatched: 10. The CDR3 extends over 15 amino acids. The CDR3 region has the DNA TGTGCCAGCGGACTAGCTCGGATGCCACAAGAGACCCAGTACTTC. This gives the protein CASGLARMPQETQYF.

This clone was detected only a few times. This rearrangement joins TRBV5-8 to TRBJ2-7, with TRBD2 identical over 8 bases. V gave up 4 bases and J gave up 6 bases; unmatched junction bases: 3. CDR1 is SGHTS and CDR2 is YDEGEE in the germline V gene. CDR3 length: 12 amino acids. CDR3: CASSRLAGEQYF. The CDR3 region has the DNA TGTGCCAGCAGCCGGCTAGCGGGCGAGCAGTACTTC.

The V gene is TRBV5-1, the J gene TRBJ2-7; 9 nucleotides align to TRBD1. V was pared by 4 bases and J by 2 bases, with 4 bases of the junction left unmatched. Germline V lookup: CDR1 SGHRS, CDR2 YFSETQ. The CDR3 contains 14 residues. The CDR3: CASSGQGPTYEQYF. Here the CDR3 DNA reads TGCGCCAGCAGCGGACAGGGGCCAACCTACGAGCAGTACTTC.

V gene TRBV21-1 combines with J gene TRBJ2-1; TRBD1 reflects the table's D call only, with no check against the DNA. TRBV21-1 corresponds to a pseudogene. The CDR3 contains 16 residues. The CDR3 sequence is CARTGGFNGSYNEQFF. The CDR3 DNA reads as TGTGCCAGGACAGGGGGCTTCAATGGGTCCTACAATGAGCAGTTCTTC.

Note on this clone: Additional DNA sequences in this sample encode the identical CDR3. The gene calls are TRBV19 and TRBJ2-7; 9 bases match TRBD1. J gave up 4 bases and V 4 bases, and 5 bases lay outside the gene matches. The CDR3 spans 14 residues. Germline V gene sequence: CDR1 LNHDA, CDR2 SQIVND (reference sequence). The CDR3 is CASSSTGGSYEQYF. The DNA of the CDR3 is TGTGCCAGTAGTAGCACAGGGGGCAGTTACGAGCAGTACTTC.

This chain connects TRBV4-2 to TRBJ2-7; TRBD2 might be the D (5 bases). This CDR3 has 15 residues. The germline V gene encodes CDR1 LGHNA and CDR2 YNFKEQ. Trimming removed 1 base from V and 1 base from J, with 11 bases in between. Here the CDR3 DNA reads TGTGCCAGCAGCCAAGCGATAACTAGTTCCTACGAGCAGTACTTC. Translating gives CASSQAITSSYEQYF.

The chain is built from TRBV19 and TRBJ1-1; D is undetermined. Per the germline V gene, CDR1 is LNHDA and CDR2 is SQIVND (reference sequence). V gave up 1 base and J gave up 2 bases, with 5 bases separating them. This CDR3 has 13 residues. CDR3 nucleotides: TGTGCCAGTAGTATAGGAGAAAACACTGAAGCTTTCTTT. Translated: CASSIGENTEAFF.

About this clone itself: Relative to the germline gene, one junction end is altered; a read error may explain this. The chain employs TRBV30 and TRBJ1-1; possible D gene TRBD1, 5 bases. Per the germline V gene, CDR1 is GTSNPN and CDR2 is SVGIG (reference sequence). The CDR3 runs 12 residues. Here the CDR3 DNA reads TGTGCCGGGAGGGGCACTTACACTGAAGCTTTCTTT. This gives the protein CAGRGTYTEAFF.

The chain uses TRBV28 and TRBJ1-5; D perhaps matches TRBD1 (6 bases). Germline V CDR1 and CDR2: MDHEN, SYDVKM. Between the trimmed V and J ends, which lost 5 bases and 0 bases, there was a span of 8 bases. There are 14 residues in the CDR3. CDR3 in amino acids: CASSKDSSNQPQHF. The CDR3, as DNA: TGTGCCAGCAGTAAGGACAGTAGCAATCAGCCCCAGCATTTT.

The CDR3 sequence is CASSQDQRPNTEAFF. The CDR3 nucleotides read TGCGCCAGCAGCCAAGATCAGAGGCCCAACACTGAAGCTTTCTTT. The rearrangement links TRBV4-1 to TRBJ1-1; D gene uncertain. The length of the CDR3 is 15 residues. Between the trimmed V and J ends, which lost 0 bases and 2 bases, there was a span of 10 bases. Germline V lookup: CDR1 MGHRA, CDR2 YSYEKL.